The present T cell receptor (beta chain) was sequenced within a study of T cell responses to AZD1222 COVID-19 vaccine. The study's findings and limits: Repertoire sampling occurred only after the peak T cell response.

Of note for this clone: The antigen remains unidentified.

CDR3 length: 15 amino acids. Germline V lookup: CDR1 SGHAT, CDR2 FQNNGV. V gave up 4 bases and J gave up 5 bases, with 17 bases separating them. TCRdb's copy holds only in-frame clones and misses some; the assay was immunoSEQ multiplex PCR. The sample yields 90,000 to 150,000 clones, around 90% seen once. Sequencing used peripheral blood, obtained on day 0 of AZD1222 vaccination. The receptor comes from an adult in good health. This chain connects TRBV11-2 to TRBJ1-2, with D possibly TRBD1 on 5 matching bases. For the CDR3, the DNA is TGTGCCAGCAGCTCCCCTTCGGGGTGGGGGTATGGCTACACCTTC. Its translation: CASSSPSGWGYGYTF.